The present T cell receptor beta chain was sequenced within a study of technical replicates of blood from a handful of donors. V was trimmed by 1 base and J by 6 bases, leaving 13 bases between them. This CDR3 has 15 residues. Germline V gene sequence: CDR1 SNHLY, CDR2 FYNNEI. The protocol was immunoSEQ multiplex PCR, while the TCRdb copy is restricted to in-frame clones and leaves out a portion. The data contain under 85,000 clones, more than 85% of them singletons. This receptor was taken from a human donor in good health. Some clones in this sample may be carry-over from other donors' samples. The chain joins TRBV2 to TRBJ1-5; no clear D. The source material was T cells isolated from PBMCs. The DNA of the CDR3 is TGTGCCAGCAGTGAAGGCCAAGGAGTTCGTCAGCCCCAGCATTTT. This sequence encodes CASSEGQGVRQPQHF.